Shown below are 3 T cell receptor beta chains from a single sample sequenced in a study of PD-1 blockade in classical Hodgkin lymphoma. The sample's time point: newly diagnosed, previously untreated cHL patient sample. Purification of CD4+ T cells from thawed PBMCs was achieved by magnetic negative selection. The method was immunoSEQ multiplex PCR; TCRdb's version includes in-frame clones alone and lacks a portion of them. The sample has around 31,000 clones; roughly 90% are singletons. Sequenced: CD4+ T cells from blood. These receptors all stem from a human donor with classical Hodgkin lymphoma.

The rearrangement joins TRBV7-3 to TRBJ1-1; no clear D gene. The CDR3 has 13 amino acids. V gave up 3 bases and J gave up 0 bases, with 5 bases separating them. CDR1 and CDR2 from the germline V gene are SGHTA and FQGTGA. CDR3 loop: CASSFSMNTEAFF. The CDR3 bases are TGTGCCAGCAGCTTCTCCATGAACACTGAAGCTTTCTTT.

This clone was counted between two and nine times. Here the CDR3 reads CASSLEPYGYTF. The CDR3 coding sequence is TGTGCCAGCAGCTTAGAACCCTATGGCTACACCTTC. The chain recombines TRBV7-9 with TRBJ1-2; D call uncertain. The CDR3 loop spans 12 amino acids. The germline V gene has CDR1 SEHNR and CDR2 FQNEAQ (reference sequence). V shed 1 base and J shed 4 bases, with 4 bases lying between them.

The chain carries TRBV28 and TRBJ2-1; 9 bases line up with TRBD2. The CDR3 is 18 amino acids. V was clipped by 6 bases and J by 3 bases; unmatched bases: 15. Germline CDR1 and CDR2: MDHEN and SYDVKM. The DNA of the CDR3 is TGTGCCAGCAGGGATAGCGGGAGATCAGGTTCCCTCTACAATGAGCAGTTCTTC. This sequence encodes CASRDSGRSGSLYNEQFF.